This TCR beta chain was found in a study of cytomegalovirus exposure and HLA in healthy donors. Amplification used 60 Vbeta primers and 13 Jbeta primers. The table came from immunoSEQ multiplex PCR; TCRdb's copy has only in-frame clones and leaves some out. Here the sample spans some 150,000 clones, 71% being singletons. This clone was detected a few times. Its matching antigen is unknown. Study-wide points: In vitro data verified a few CMV-associated chains as specific for CMV antigens.

Germline CDR1 reads MDHEN; CDR2 reads SYDVKM. V was pared by 5 bases and J by 3 bases, with 10 bases of the junction left unmatched. The CDR3 extends over 16 amino acids. Sequencing was carried out using PBMCs. The sequence derives from a woman aged 30 to 39 in good health and CMV-seronegative. J is TRBJ1-2 and V is TRBV28, with 9 bases aligning to TRBD1. The DNA of the CDR3 is TGTGCCAGCAGTAGCCCACAGGGGGCGCCGGACTATGGCTACACCTTC. This sequence encodes CASSSPQGAPDYGYTF.